This TCR beta chain was captured in a study of blood T cell repertoires in COVID-19. Assay: immunoSEQ multiplex PCR; the TCRdb copy retains only in-frame clones and omits some. The data hold 100,000 to 150,000 clones, with 70% to 90% observed a single time. This clone has just one count. Trimming removed 4 bases from V and 4 bases from J, with 16 bases in between. The CDR3 is made up of 14 amino acids. The germline V gene encodes CDR1 SQVTM and CDR2 ANQGSEA. The receptor was derived from a woman aged 50 to 65 who had recovered from COVID-19. Sequencing used PBMCs or T cells enriched from blood (not recorded which). The gene calls are TRBV29-1 and TRBJ1-2; perhaps TRBD1 as D (6 bases). CDR3 bases: TGCAGCGTTGTGGGACAAGGGGAGTCCTATGGCTACACCTTC. This codes for CSVVGQGESYGYTF.